The present T cell receptor (beta chain) was sequenced within a study of T cells after yellow fever vaccination. Germline CDR1 reads SGHRS; CDR2 reads YFSETQ. There are 15 residues in the CDR3. Trimming stripped 2 bases from V and 5 bases from J, with 14 bases between. TCRdb re-analysed the 5' RACE reads in MiXCR, keeping a single row per CDR3 protein. The sample carries 250,000 to 400,000 distinct CDR3 sequences, about 4.5% recorded once. Whole-study results and caveats: It was a weaker secondary response, yet one that peaked faster, at day 5 versus 15. Abundant bulk-derived clonotypes could contaminate FACS-sorted repertoires. Some clonotypes, a small share, were shared between CD4 and CD8 compartments.

This clonotype turned up a few times. Its antigen remains unidentified. This clonotype was sampled from a man younger than 35 who received the YFV17D yellow fever vaccine. The sequences come from PBMCs, collected 15 days after the yellow fever booster vaccination. The chain recombines TRBV5-1 with TRBJ2-1; a weak D match, TRBD2 (5 bases). The DNA for the CDR3 is TGCGCCAGCAGCTTACCGCGCGGGCTGAACAATGAGCAGTTCTTC. Its protein is CASSLPRGLNNEQFF.